Listed below are T cell receptor beta chains from one sample, sequenced in a study of T cell responses to AZD1222 COVID-19 vaccine. The method was immunoSEQ multiplex PCR; TCRdb's version includes in-frame clones alone and lacks a portion of them. This table holds some 130,000 clones, 84% found once. Material: peripheral blood, obtained on day 0 of AZD1222 vaccination. Receptors originate from an adult in good health. CDR3s include the opening cysteine and the closing phenylalanine or tryptophan. D genes are given only for firm matches. Expanded clones get a size class; other rows say once, few or many, or leave the size out.

clone_size: few; v_call: TRBV19; d_call: .; j_call: TRBJ1-1; cdr3_aa: CASSIKGDTEAFF; cdr3_nt: TGTGCCAGTAGTATAAAAGGAGACACTGAAGCTTTCTTT
clone_size: .; v_call: TRBV6-5; d_call: TRBD1; j_call: TRBJ1-5; cdr3_aa: CASSRTGNPNQPQHF; cdr3_nt: TGTGCCAGCAGTCGGACAGGGAACCCCAATCAGCCCCAGCATTTT
clone_size: .; v_call: TRBV6-5; d_call: .; j_call: TRBJ2-1; cdr3_aa: CASSQGEDNEQFF; cdr3_nt: TGTGCCAGCTCGCAGGGAGAAGACAATGAGCAGTTCTTC
clone_size: .; v_call: TRBV14; d_call: .; j_call: TRBJ1-1; cdr3_aa: CASSHINPGRWNTEAFF; cdr3_nt: TGTGCCAGCAGCCACATAAACCCGGGACGGTGGAACACTGAAGCTTTCTTT
clone_size: .; v_call: TRBV6-5; d_call: .; j_call: TRBJ1-3; cdr3_aa: CASSYSQFSGNTIYF; cdr3_nt: TGTGCCAGCAGTTACTCGCAGTTCTCTGGAAACACCATATATTTT
clone_size: .; v_call: TRBV5-1; d_call: .; j_call: TRBJ2-2; cdr3_aa: CASRLSGSSNTGELFF; cdr3_nt: TGCGCCAGCAGACTAAGCGGTTCCTCGAACACCGGGGAGCTGTTTTTT
clone_size: .; v_call: TRBV28; d_call: TRBD1; j_call: TRBJ2-7; cdr3_aa: CASGDRGGSYEQYF; cdr3_nt: TGTGCCAGTGGGGACAGGGGGGGCTCCTACGAGCAGTACTTC
clone_size: .; v_call: TRBV27; d_call: .; j_call: TRBJ2-7; cdr3_aa: CASSSRFDRQGYYEQYF; cdr3_nt: TGTGCCAGCAGCTCCCGATTCGACAGGCAAGGTTACTACGAGCAGTACTTC
clone_size: once; v_call: TRBV7-9; d_call: TRBD1; j_call: TRBJ1-4; cdr3_aa: CASSPTGAEKLFF; cdr3_nt: TGTGCCAGCAGTCCTACAGGGGCTGAAAAACTGTTTTTT
clone_size: .; v_call: TRBV7-9; d_call: .; j_call: TRBJ1-2; cdr3_aa: CASSLEAPRNNYGYTF; cdr3_nt: TGTGCCAGCAGCTTAGAAGCACCCCGTAATAACTATGGCTACACCTTC
clone_size: once; v_call: TRBV6-4; d_call: TRBD1; j_call: TRBJ1-5; cdr3_aa: CASSERDSSDDNYSNQPQHF; cdr3_nt: TGTGCCAGCAGTGAAAGGGACAGTTCGGACGACAACTATAGCAATCAGCCCCAGCATTTT
clone_size: .; v_call: TRBV28; d_call: .; j_call: TRBJ2-1; cdr3_aa: CASGTSYNEQFF; cdr3_nt: TGTGCCAGCGGGACATCATACAATGAGCAGTTCTTC
clone_size: once; v_call: TRBV4-1; d_call: .; j_call: TRBJ1-4; cdr3_aa: CASSQGATTNEKLFF; cdr3_nt: TGCGCCAGCAGCCAAGGGGCGACAACTAATGAAAAACTGTTTTTT
clone_size: .; v_call: TRBV7-3; d_call: TRBD1; j_call: TRBJ1-1; cdr3_aa: CASSRGQGVTEAFF; cdr3_nt: TGTGCCAGCAGCCGCGGACAGGGGGTCACTGAAGCTTTCTTT
clone_size: .; v_call: TRBV5-6; d_call: .; j_call: TRBJ2-6; cdr3_aa: CASSLDLGPAGANVLTF; cdr3_nt: TGTGCCAGCAGCTTGGATCTGGGGCCGGCGGGGGCCAACGTCCTGACTTTC
clone_size: few; v_call: TRBV28; d_call: TRBD1; j_call: TRBJ1-4; cdr3_aa: CASEGGGQEKLFF; cdr3_nt: TGTGCCAGCGAAGGAGGGGGCCAGGAAAAACTGTTTTTT
clone_size: .; v_call: TRBV30; d_call: TRBD1; j_call: TRBJ1-3; cdr3_aa: CAWRDLFRTGRNTIYF; cdr3_nt: TGTGCCTGGAGGGACTTGTTTCGGACAGGGCGAAACACCATATATTTT
clone_size: .; v_call: TRBV7-8; d_call: .; j_call: TRBJ1-5; cdr3_aa: CASSLETALAGQPQHF; cdr3_nt: TGTGCCAGCAGCTTAGAGACAGCGCTAGCCGGTCAGCCCCAGCATTTT
clone_size: .; v_call: TRBV5-1; d_call: TRBD1; j_call: TRBJ1-3; cdr3_aa: CASRMTGLSGNTIYF; cdr3_nt: TGCGCCAGCAGGATGACAGGGCTGTCTGGAAACACCATATATTTT
clone_size: .; v_call: TRBV6-6; d_call: TRBD1; j_call: TRBJ1-4; cdr3_aa: CASSPGRDRALSRRVEKLFF; cdr3_nt: TGTGCCAGCAGTCCCGGACGGGACAGGGCTCTGTCCCGAAGAGTTGAAAAACTGTTTTTT
clone_size: .; v_call: TRBV30; d_call: .; j_call: TRBJ2-7; cdr3_aa: CALWDGSTYEQYF; cdr3_nt: TGTGCCTTATGGGACGGTTCGACCTACGAGCAGTACTTC
clone_size: .; v_call: TRBV6-5; d_call: .; j_call: TRBJ2-7; cdr3_aa: CASSRRGLAYEQYF; cdr3_nt: TGTGCCAGCAGTCGCCGTGGGCTGGCCTACGAGCAGTACTTC
clone_size: many; v_call: TRBV28; d_call: .; j_call: TRBJ1-5; cdr3_aa: CASSLFPDQPQHF; cdr3_nt: TGTGCCAGCAGTTTATTCCCAGATCAGCCCCAGCATTTT
clone_size: .; v_call: TRBV5-1; d_call: .; j_call: TRBJ1-1; cdr3_aa: CASSFSRGTEAFF; cdr3_nt: TGCGCCAGCAGCTTTTCCCGAGGCACTGAAGCTTTCTTT
clone_size: few; v_call: TRBV5-1; d_call: .; j_call: TRBJ1-2; cdr3_aa: CASSVTTGGYTF; cdr3_nt: TGCGCCAGCAGCGTCACCACAGGTGGCTACACCTTC